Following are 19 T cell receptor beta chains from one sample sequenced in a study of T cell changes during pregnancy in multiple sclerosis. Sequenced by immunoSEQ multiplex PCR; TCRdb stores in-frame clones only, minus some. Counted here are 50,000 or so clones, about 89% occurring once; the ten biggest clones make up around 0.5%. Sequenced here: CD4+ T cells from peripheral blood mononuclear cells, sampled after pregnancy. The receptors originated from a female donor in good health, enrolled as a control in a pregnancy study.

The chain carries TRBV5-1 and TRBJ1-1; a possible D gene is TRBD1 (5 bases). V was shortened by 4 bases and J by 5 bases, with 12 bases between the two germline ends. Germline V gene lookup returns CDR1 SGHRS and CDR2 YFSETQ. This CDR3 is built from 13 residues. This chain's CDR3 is CASSLGAGTEAFF. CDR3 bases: TGCGCCAGCAGCCTTGGGGCAGGGACTGAAGCTTTCTTT.

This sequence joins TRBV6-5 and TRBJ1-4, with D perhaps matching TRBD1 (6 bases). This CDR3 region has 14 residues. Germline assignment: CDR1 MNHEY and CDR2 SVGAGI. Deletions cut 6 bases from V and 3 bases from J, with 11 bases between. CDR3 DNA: TGTGCCAGCAGACTACAGGGTCCTAATGAAAAACTGTTTTTT. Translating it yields CASRLQGPNEKLFF.

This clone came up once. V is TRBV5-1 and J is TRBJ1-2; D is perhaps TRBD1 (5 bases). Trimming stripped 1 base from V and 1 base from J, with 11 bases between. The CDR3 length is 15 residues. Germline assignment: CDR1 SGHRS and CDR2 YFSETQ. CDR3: CASSLRIGHNYGYTF. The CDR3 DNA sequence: TGCGCCAGCAGCTTGCGGATCGGACATAACTATGGCTACACCTTC.

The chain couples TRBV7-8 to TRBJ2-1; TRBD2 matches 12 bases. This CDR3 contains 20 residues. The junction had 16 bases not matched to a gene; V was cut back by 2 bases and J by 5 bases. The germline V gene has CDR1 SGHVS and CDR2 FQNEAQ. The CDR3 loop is CASSLRQTSGGRDKDNEQFF. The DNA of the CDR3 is TGTGCCAGCAGCTTAAGACAGACTAGCGGGGGCCGAGATAAAGACAATGAGCAGTTCTTC.

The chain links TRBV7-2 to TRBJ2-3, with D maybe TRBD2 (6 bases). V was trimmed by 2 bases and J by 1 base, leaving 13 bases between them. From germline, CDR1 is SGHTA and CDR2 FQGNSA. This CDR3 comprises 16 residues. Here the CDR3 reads CASSLRRGPGTDTQYF. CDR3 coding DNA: TGTGCCAGCAGCTTAAGGAGGGGCCCCGGCACAGATACGCAGTATTTT.

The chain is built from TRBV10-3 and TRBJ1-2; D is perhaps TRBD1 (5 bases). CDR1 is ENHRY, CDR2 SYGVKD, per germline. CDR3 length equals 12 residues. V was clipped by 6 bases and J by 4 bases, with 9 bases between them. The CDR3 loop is CAIRGEGYGYTF. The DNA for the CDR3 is TGTGCCATCAGGGGGGAGGGCTATGGCTACACCTTC.

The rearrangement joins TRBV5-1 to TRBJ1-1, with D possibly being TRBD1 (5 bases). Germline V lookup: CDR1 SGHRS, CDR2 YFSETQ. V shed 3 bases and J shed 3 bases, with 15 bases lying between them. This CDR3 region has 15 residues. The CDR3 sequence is CASSWKGSGDTEAFF. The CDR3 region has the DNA TGCGCCAGCAGCTGGAAAGGGTCGGGGGACACTGAAGCTTTCTTT.

CDR3 bases: TGTGCCAGCAGCCTGGGGGGGGCCTCCTCGTGGGCCTATGGCTACACCTTC. It specifies CASSLGGASSWAYGYTF. This rearrangement joins TRBV9 to TRBJ1-2; tentatively, D is TRBD1 (6 bases). V lost 4 bases and J 4 bases, leaving 23 bases between the germline ends. Germline CDR1 reads SGDLS; CDR2 reads YYNGEE. There are 17 residues in the CDR3.

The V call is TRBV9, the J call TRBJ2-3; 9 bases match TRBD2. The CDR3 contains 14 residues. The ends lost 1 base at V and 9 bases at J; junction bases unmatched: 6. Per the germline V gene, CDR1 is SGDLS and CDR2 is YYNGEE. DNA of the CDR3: TGTGCCAGCAGCGTATCCGGGACTAGCCCCACGCAGTATTTT. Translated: CASSVSGTSPTQYF.

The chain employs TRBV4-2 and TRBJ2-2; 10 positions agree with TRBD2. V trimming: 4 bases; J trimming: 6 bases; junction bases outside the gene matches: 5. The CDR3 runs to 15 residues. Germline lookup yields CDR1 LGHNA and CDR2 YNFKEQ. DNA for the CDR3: TGTGCCAGCAGCCGAAGCGGGGGGGCCCCCGGGGAGCTGTTTTTT. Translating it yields CASSRSGGAPGELFF.

CDR3 sequence reads: CASSIAGQGDEKLFF. The CDR3 nucleotides are TGTGCCAGTAGTATAGCGGGCCAGGGCGACGAAAAACTGTTTTTT. The V call is TRBV19, the J call TRBJ1-4; tentative D call: TRBD1 (5 bases). CDR3 length: 15 residues. Germline V gene lookup returns CDR1 LNHDA and CDR2 SQIVND (reference sequence). V was cut by 1 base and J by 8 bases, with 14 bases left in between.

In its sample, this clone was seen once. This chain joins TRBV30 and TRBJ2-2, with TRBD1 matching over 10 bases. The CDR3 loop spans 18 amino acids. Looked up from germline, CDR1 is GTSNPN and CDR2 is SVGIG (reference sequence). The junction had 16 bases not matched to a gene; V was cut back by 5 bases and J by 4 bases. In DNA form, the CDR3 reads TGTGCCTGGGTCCGGGACAGGGGAGGACCCGAGGCCACCGGGGAGCTGTTTTTT. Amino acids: CAWVRDRGGPEATGELFF.

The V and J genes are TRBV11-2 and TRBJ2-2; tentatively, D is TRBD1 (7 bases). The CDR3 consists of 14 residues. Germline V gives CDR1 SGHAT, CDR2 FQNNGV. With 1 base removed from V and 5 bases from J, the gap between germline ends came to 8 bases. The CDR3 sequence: CASSLAGGTGELFF. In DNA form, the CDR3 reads TGTGCCAGCAGCTTAGCAGGGGGGACCGGGGAGCTGTTTTTT.

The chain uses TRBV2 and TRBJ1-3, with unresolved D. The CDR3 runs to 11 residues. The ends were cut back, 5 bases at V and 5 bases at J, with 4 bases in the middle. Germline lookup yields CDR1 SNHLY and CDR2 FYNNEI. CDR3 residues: CASSSRNTIYF. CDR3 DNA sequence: TGTGCCAGCAGTTCAAGAAACACCATATATTTT. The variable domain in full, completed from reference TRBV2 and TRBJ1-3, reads EPEVTQTPSHQVTQMGQEVILRCVPISNHLYFYWYRQILGQKVEFLVSFYNNEISEKSEIFDDQFSVERPDGSNFTLKIRSTKLEDSAMYFCASSSRNTIYFGEGSWLTVV.

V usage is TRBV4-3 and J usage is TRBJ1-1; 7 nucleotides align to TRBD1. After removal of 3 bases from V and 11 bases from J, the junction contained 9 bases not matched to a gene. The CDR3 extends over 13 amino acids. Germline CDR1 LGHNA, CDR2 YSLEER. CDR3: CASSQAGGRVAFF. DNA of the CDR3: TGCGCCAGCAGCCAGGCAGGGGGAAGGGTGGCTTTCTTT.

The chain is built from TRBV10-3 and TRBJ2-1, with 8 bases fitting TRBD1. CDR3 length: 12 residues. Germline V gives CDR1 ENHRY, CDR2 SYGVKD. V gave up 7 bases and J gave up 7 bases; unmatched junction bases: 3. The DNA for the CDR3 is TGTGCCATCATCGGACAGGGAAATGAGCAGTTCTTC. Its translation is CAIIGQGNEQFF.

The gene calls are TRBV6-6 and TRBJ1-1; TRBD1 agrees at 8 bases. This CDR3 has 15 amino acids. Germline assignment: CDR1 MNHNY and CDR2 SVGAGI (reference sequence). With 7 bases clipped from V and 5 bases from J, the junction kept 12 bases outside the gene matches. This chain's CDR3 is CASIQDRVAGTEAFF. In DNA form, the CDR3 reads TGTGCCAGCATCCAGGACAGGGTAGCAGGGACTGAAGCTTTCTTT.

CDR3 residues: CSVEDMVSEGSSGNTIYF. In DNA form, the CDR3 reads TGCAGCGTTGAAGATATGGTGTCGGAAGGGAGCTCTGGAAACACCATATATTTT. The rearrangement joins TRBV29-1 to TRBJ1-3; the D is unclear. The V end lost 0 bases, the J end lost 0 bases, and 18 bases lay between the germline ends. Germline-derived CDR1 and CDR2 are SQVTM and ANQGSEA. The CDR3 is made up of 18 amino acids.

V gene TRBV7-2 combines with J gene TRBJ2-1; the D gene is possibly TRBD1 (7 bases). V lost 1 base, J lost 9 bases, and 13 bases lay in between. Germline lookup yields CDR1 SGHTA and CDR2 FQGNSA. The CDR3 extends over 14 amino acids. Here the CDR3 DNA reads TGTGCCAGCAGCTTAGTTCGCGGGGACAGTGAGCAGTTCTTC. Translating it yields CASSLVRGDSEQFF.